A selection of T cell receptor beta chains follows, all from one sample in a study of blood T cell repertoires in COVID-19. Assay: immunoSEQ multiplex PCR; the TCRdb copy retains only in-frame clones and omits some. The sample consists of nearly 400,000 clones, roughly 91% of them appearing once. The sequenced sample consisted of PBMCs or T cells enriched from blood (not recorded which). The receptors shown here come from a woman in her 30s who had recovered from COVID-19. The CDR3 runs from the conserved cysteine through the conserved F or W. D genes are given only for firm matches. For some rows the clone size is stated as once, few or many, or as a class when expanded; others skip it.

once,-,TRBJ1-5,TRBV7-8,CASSFSDQPQHF,TGTGCCAGCAGCTTCAGTGATCAGCCCCAGCATTTT
-,TRBD1,TRBJ2-1,TRBV2,CASRRWTGVTYNEQFF,TGTGCCAGCAGACGTTGGACAGGGGTAACCTACAATGAGCAGTTCTTC
-,TRBD1,TRBJ1-5,TRBV7-2,CASSAGGLITGQPQHF,TGTGCCAGCAGCGCAGGGGGTCTCATCACGGGGCAGCCCCAGCATTTT
-,TRBD1,TRBJ1-4,TRBV27,CASRTQGRLREKLFF,TGTGCCAGCAGAACACAGGGGCGTCTACGAGAAAAACTGTTTTTT
-,-,TRBJ2-2,TRBV7-2,CASSFTQGHGELFF,TGTGCCAGCAGCTTCACTCAGGGTCACGGGGAGCTGTTTTTT
-,-,TRBJ1-5,TRBV5-5,CASSLAVSNQPQHF,TGTGCCAGCAGCTTGGCTGTTAGCAATCAGCCCCAGCATTTT
-,-,TRBJ1-1,TRBV7-2,CASSLDRVNTEAFF,TGTGCCAGCAGCTTAGACAGGGTGAACACTGAAGCTTTCTTT
-,-,TRBJ2-7,TRBV7-3,CASSPSGQQGSYEQYF,TGTGCCAGCAGCCCCTCAGGCCAACAGGGCTCCTACGAGCAGTACTTC
-,-,TRBJ1-3,TRBV11-2,CASSSGRGGAGNTIYF,TGTGCCAGCAGCTCGGGGCGGGGGGGAGCTGGAAACACCATATATTTT
-,TRBD2,TRBJ2-1,TRBV27,CANTSGPKGPHWNEQFF,TGTGCCAATACTAGCGGGCCCAAGGGGCCACACTGGAATGAGCAGTTCTTC
-,TRBD1,TRBJ1-1,TRBV29-1,CSVAGTGRQMNTEAFF,TGCAGCGTTGCCGGGACAGGCCGCCAAATGAACACTGAAGCTTTCTTT
-,-,TRBJ1-1,TRBV18,CASSPPRGYVGEAFF,TGTGCCAGCTCACCACCTCGAGGGTATGTTGGTGAAGCTTTCTTT
-,-,TRBJ2-1,TRBV2,CASDEVGSYNEQFF,TGTGCCAGCGACGAGGTTGGCTCCTACAATGAGCAGTTCTTC
-,TRBD2,TRBJ2-7,TRBV9,CASSPRLAGDGEQYF,TGTGCCAGCAGCCCCCGACTAGCGGGAGACGGGGAGCAGTACTTC
-,TRBD1,TRBJ1-2,TRBV5-8,CASSHLSRDRTNYGYTF,TGTGCCAGCAGCCACCTATCCCGGGACAGGACGAACTATGGCTACACCTTC
-,-,TRBJ2-1,TRBV7-2,CASSSYPGDEQFF,TGTGCCAGCAGCTCCTACCCAGGGGATGAGCAGTTCTTC
few,TRBD1,TRBJ1-2,TRBV27,CASTLRGTGGIGGYTF,TGTGCCAGCACCCTTAGGGGGACAGGGGGAATAGGTGGCTACACCTTC
-,-,TRBJ1-2,TRBV6-4,CASSVRSGVNYGYTF,TGTGCCAGCAGTGTTCGGTCAGGCGTCAACTATGGCTACACCTTC
-,-,TRBJ2-1,TRBV6-4,CASSEKLRGSYNEQFF,TGTGCCAGCAGTGAAAAATTAAGGGGTTCCTACAATGAGCAGTTCTTC
once,TRBD2,TRBJ2-3,TRBV19,CASSIDPAGESTDTQYF,TGTGCCAGTAGTATAGATCCAGCGGGGGAGAGCACAGATACGCAGTATTTT
-,-,TRBJ1-1,TRBV12-3/TRBV12-4,CASSFAAPAFF,TGTGCCAGCAGTTTCGCCGCGCCAGCTTTCTTT
-,-,TRBJ1-1,TRBV7-3,CASSLMAGSPEAFF,TGTGCCAGCAGCTTAATGGCAGGTTCCCCTGAAGCTTTCTTT
once,-,TRBJ2-7,TRBV6-5,CAAQAEGYEQYF,TGTGCCGCCCAGGCAGAAGGCTACGAGCAGTACTTC
-,-,TRBJ2-7,TRBV5-1,CASSMAGAYTYEQYF,TGCGCCAGCAGCATGGCAGGGGCATATACCTACGAGCAGTACTTC
-,TRBD2,TRBJ2-3,TRBV9,CASSVGQRGVLIDTQYF,TGTGCCAGCAGCGTAGGACAGCGGGGGGTTTTGATTGATACGCAGTATTTT
once,TRBD2,TRBJ2-3,TRBV4-1,CASSQDLLAGFTDTQYF,TGCGCCAGCAGCCAAGATCTACTAGCGGGGTTCACAGATACGCAGTATTTT
-,TRBD1,TRBJ1-6,TRBV3-1/TRBV3-2,CASSQETGQGKSSPLHF,TGTGCCAGCAGCCAAGAAACGGGACAGGGCAAAAGTTCACCCCTCCACTTT
-,TRBD1,TRBJ1-1,TRBV7-9,CASSLGTGSTEAFF,TGTGCCAGCAGCCTCGGGACAGGGAGCACTGAAGCTTTCTTT
-,-,TRBJ1-1,TRBV3-1/TRBV3-2,CASSQGIDRTNTEAFF,TGTGCCAGCAGCCAAGGAATTGACAGGACGAACACTGAAGCTTTCTTT
-,-,TRBJ2-3,TRBV28,CASSKHGDTQYF,TGTGCCAGCAGTAAGCACGGAGATACGCAGTATTTT
-,-,TRBJ2-3,TRBV9,CASSVVGELNTDTQYF,TGTGCCAGCAGCGTAGTCGGAGAGCTTAACACAGATACGCAGTATTTT
-,TRBD1,TRBJ2-1,TRBV24-1,CATMGTGGIGEQFF,TGTGCCACCATGGGGACAGGGGGCATCGGTGAGCAGTTCTTC
-,TRBD1,TRBJ1-5,TRBV18,CASSGQAPPGQPQHF,TGTGCCAGCTCAGGACAGGCTCCTCCAGGTCAGCCCCAGCATTTT